Presented here are 6 T cell receptor beta chains from one specimen sequenced in a study of CD8 T cells in Susac syndrome. After extraction with the RNeasy kit, 0.5 to 1 ug of the RNA was reverse transcribed using random hexamers. TCRdb re-derived calls from the immunoSEQ multiplex PCR reads in MiXCR, one entry per CDR3 protein. The sample holds about 66,000 distinct CDR3 sequences, about 94% seen once. Input material: CD8+ T cells from PBMCs. These receptors all come from a human donor with multiple sclerosis.

The chain recombines TRBV5-6 with TRBJ1-1; D is uncertain. The CDR3 has 13 residues. Looked up from germline, CDR1 is SGHDT and CDR2 is YYEEEE. Trimming pared 4 bases from V and 3 bases from J, leaving 10 bases between. CDR3 sequence reads: CASSPGSDTEAFF. CDR3 coding DNA: TGTGCCAGCAGCCCGGGATCCGACACTGAAGCTTTCTTT.

This clonotype is a singleton in its sample. The chain carries TRBV7-9 and TRBJ2-1; 8 bases match TRBD2. Unmatched junction bases numbered 4, after V lost 8 bases and J lost 4 bases. CDR1 is SEHNR, CDR2 FQNEAQ, per germline (reference sequence). The CDR3 is made up of 13 amino acids. The CDR3 spells CASLRGGYNEQFF. CDR3 bases: TGTGCCAGCCTACGCGGGGGGTACAATGAGCAGTTCTTC.

The gene calls are TRBV29-1 and TRBJ2-5; D is unresolved. The CDR3 sequence is 12 residues long. V was clipped by 1 base and J by 2 bases, with 5 bases between them. Per germline, CDR1 SQVTM and CDR2 ANQGSEA. CDR3 protein: CSVEVVQETQYF. In DNA, the CDR3 is TGCAGCGTTGAAGTAGTTCAAGAGACCCAGTACTTC. Variable domain in full (rest from reference TRBV29-1 and TRBJ2-5): SAVISQKPSRDICQRGTSLTIQCQVDSQVTMMFWYRQQPGQSLTLIATANQGSEATYESGFVIDKFPISRPNLTFSTLTVSNMSPEDSSIYLCSVEVVQETQYFGPGTRLLVL.

The chain couples TRBV7-9 to TRBJ2-7; D not certain. This CDR3 is 12 amino acids long. Germline lookup yields CDR1 SEHNR and CDR2 FQNEAQ (reference sequence). The V end was cut by 8 bases, the J end by 3 bases, with 11 bases between. CDR3 residues: CASLSSSYEQYF. The CDR3 DNA is TGTGCCAGCCTAAGCAGCAGCTACGAGCAGTACTTC. Supplemented by reference TRBV7-9 and TRBJ2-7, the full variable domain reads DTGVSQNPRHKITKRGQNVTFRCDPISEHNRLYWYRQTLGQGPEFLTYFQNEAQLEKSRLLSDRFSAERPKGSFSTLEIQRTEQGDSAMYLCASLSSSYEQYFGPGTRLTVT.

V gene TRBV3-1 combines with J gene TRBJ2-2; the D gene is possibly TRBD1 (5 bases). Trimming cost V 4 bases and J 6 bases, with 15 bases left between them. The germline gives CDR1 LGHDT, CDR2 YNNKEL (reference sequence). The CDR3 is made up of 15 amino acids. Written as DNA, the CDR3 is TGTGCCAGCAGCCGGGAACAGGAGATATCCGGGGAGCTGTTTTTT. It translates to CASSREQEISGELFF.

This sequence joins TRBV5-1 and TRBJ2-7; 7 nucleotides match TRBD2. Germline V lookup: CDR1 SGHRS, CDR2 YFSETQ. The CDR3 is made up of 14 amino acids. The ends lost 2 bases at V and 7 bases at J; junction bases unmatched: 9. In nucleotides, the CDR3 is TGCGCCAGCAGCTTAGTCAGGGAAGCGGGAGAGCAGTACTTC. Amino acids: CASSLVREAGEQYF.